A single sample gave rise to the 26 T cell receptor beta chains below, sequenced in a study of blood T cell repertoires in COVID-19. Clones were read by immunoSEQ multiplex PCR, and TCRdb kept only the in-frame ones, dropping some. The data contain 100,000 to 150,000 clones, about 70% of them singletons. Material for sequencing was peripheral blood. The receptors come from a woman between 65 and 79 years old with acute or convalescent COVID-19.

The chain has TRBV2 and TRBJ1-1; weak D call: TRBD1 (5 bases). Trimming left V 5 bases short and J 7 bases short, with 11 bases between. The CDR3 is made up of 12 amino acids. CDR1 SNHLY and CDR2 FYNNEI come from the germline V gene. The CDR3 region is CASSPDGGEAFF. Written as DNA, the CDR3 is TGTGCCAGCAGTCCCGACGGGGGTGAAGCTTTCTTT.

CDR3 sequence: CASSTRDRASAFF. CDR3 coding DNA: TGTGCCAGCAGTACCCGGGACAGAGCCTCAGCTTTCTTT. The gene calls are TRBV28 and TRBJ1-1; 7 bases map to TRBD1. J was trimmed by 10 bases and V by 5 bases; bases with no gene match: 10. The CDR3 is 13 amino acids. CDR1 is MDHEN, CDR2 SYDVKM, per germline.

This chain joins TRBV11-2 and TRBJ2-1; 8 nucleotides agree with TRBD2. This CDR3 comprises 14 residues. In germline, CDR1 is SGHAT, CDR2 FQNNGV. Germline trimming cut 2 bases from V and 7 bases from J; bases unmatched to any gene: 4. The CDR3 spells CASSLSGGVNEQFF. The CDR3 nucleotides read TGTGCCAGCAGCTTAAGCGGGGGTGTGAATGAGCAGTTCTTC.

The rearrangement links TRBV28 to TRBJ1-3, with a possible D match to TRBD1 (5 bases). V gave up 6 bases and J gave up 9 bases, with 24 bases separating them. This CDR3 contains 16 residues. Germline V gene sequence: CDR1 MDHEN, CDR2 SYDVKM. This CDR3 is CASSPLRAGRLGTIYF. The CDR3 nucleotides are TGTGCCAGCAGCCCCCTCAGGGCAGGGAGGTTAGGCACCATATATTTT.

The rearrangement joins TRBV7-3 to TRBJ2-4, with D maybe TRBD2 (5 bases). This CDR3 has 15 residues. The V gene lost 5 bases and the J gene lost 6 bases, with 17 bases spanning the gap. Germline CDR1 and CDR2: SGHTA and FQGTGA. CDR3 in DNA: TGTGCCAGCAGCAACGGGCCTATTGGGAGAAACATTCAGTACTTC. This sequence encodes CASSNGPIGRNIQYF.

This clone was seen a handful of times. The V call is TRBV12-5, the J call TRBJ2-2; TRBD2 agrees at 10 bases. Germline CDR1 reads LGHNT; CDR2 reads FRNRAP. The ends lost 6 bases at V and 4 bases at J; junction bases unmatched: 5. This CDR3 has 15 amino acids. CDR3 in DNA: TGTGCTAGTGGGCCTAGCGGGAGTGGCACCGGGGAGCTGTTTTTT. It translates to CASGPSGSGTGELFF.

This clone was detected a few times. The chain joins TRBV6-6 to TRBJ2-2, with 10 bases that match TRBD2. With V trimmed by 7 bases and J by 4 bases, 9 bases remained unmatched. Germline CDR1 MNHNY, CDR2 SVGAGI (reference sequence). This CDR3 is 16 amino acids long. The DNA of the CDR3 is TGTGCCAGCACCCCGACTAGCGGGTCGGGCACCGGGGAGCTGTTTTTT. It specifies CASTPTSGSGTGELFF.

The chain recombines TRBV7-2 with TRBJ2-1; 7 bases agree with TRBD2. The ends lost 5 bases at V and 0 bases at J; junction bases unmatched: 7. This CDR3 region has 16 residues. CDR1 is SGHTA and CDR2 is FQGNSA in the germline V gene. CDR3 sequence reads: CASSRGGESSYNEQFF. CDR3 bases: TGTGCCAGCAGCCGCGGGGGAGAAAGCTCCTACAATGAGCAGTTCTTC. Full variable domain (outside the CDR3, taken from reference TRBV7-2 and TRBJ2-1): GAGVSQSPSNKVTEKGKDVELRCDPISGHTALYWYRQSLGQGLEFLIYFQGNSAPDKSGLPSDRFSAERTGGSVSTLTIQRTQQEDSAVYLCASSRGGESSYNEQFFGPGTRLTVL.

The chain combines TRBV2 with TRBJ1-2; TRBD1 matches at 7 bases. Germline CDR1 is SNHLY and CDR2 is FYNNEI. The CDR3 runs to 13 residues. V trimming: 4 bases; J trimming: 3 bases; junction bases outside the gene matches: 2. CDR3 nucleotides: TGTGCCAGCAGTGGGACAGGAGACTATGGCTACACCTTC. Its protein is CASSGTGDYGYTF.

This clone was picked up a small number of times. The rearrangement joins TRBV28 to TRBJ2-5; 9 nucleotides agree with TRBD1. With V trimmed by 5 bases and J by 4 bases, 5 bases remained unmatched. CDR1 is MDHEN, CDR2 SYDVKM, per germline. This CDR3 is 14 amino acids long. The CDR3, as DNA: TGTGCCAGCAGTCAGACAGGGGGGGGAGAGACCCAGTACTTC. Translation gives CASSQTGGGETQYF. Looking up the rest from reference TRBV28 and TRBJ2-5 gives the full variable domain: DVKVTQSSRYLVKRTGEKVFLECVQDMDHENMFWYRQDPGLGLRLIYFSYDVKMKEKGDIPEGYSVSREKKERFSLILESASTNQTSMYLCASSQTGGGETQYFGPGTRLLVL.

The genes are TRBV5-8 and TRBJ1-6; 10 bases fit TRBD1. The V gene end was trimmed by 4 bases and the J gene end by 11 bases; junction bases not matched to a gene: 6. The CDR3 length is 14 residues. Per the germline V gene, CDR1 is SGHTS and CDR2 is YDEGEE. CDR3: CASSRGQGIAPLHF. The CDR3 nucleotides read TGTGCCAGCAGCAGGGGACAGGGGATTGCACCCCTCCACTTT.

This clone showed up just once. This rearrangement joins TRBV18 to TRBJ1-2, with 7 nucleotides matching TRBD1. V shed 3 bases and J 8 bases; nucleotides not matched to a gene: 9. In germline, CDR1 is KGHSH, CDR2 LQKENI. This CDR3 region has 14 residues. The chain's CDR3 is CASSPETTGSGYTF. The CDR3 DNA reads TGTGCCAGCTCACCGGAGACGACAGGGTCGGGCTACACCTTC.

This clone was found once. This sequence joins TRBV6-5 and TRBJ2-5; 7 nucleotides agree with TRBD1. The CDR3 spans 13 residues. The junction had 6 bases not matched to a gene; V was cut back by 6 bases and J by 5 bases. Germline V gene lookup returns CDR1 MNHEY and CDR2 SVGAGI. The CDR3 DNA is TGTGCCAGCAGGCCCGGGACAGTGGAGACCCAGTACTTC. It yields the protein CASRPGTVETQYF.

The chain recombines TRBV6-6 with TRBJ2-6; 9 bases are shared with TRBD2. The CDR3 contains 14 residues. Unmatched junction bases numbered 0, after V lost 7 bases and J lost 2 bases. Looked up from germline, CDR1 is MNHNY and CDR2 is SVGAGI (reference sequence). CDR3 sequence reads: CASKRGAGANVLTF. CDR3 DNA sequence: TGTGCCAGCAAGCGGGGGGCTGGGGCCAACGTCCTGACTTTC.

V usage is TRBV11-2 and J usage is TRBJ2-7; a weak D match, TRBD2 (5 bases). Germline assignment: CDR1 SGHAT and CDR2 FQNNGV. The V end was cut by 2 bases, the J end by 3 bases, with 8 bases between. The CDR3 is 13 amino acids. CDR3 coding DNA: TGTGCCAGCAGCTTAATCGGGGTCTACGAGCAGTACTTC. Encoded protein: CASSLIGVYEQYF.

This chain joins TRBV12-3 or TRBV12-4 and TRBJ1-5; D call uncertain. CDR3 length equals 12 residues. The V end lost 6 bases, the J end lost 8 bases, and 11 bases lay between the germline ends. CDR3 residues: CASSRDEKPQHF. CDR3 nucleotide sequence: TGTGCCAGCAGCCGGGATGAGAAGCCCCAGCATTTT.

The rearrangement links TRBV7-9 to TRBJ1-2, with TRBD1 matching over 12 bases. CDR3 size: 14 residues. CDR1 SEHNR and CDR2 FQNEAQ come from the germline V gene (reference sequence). The ends lost 5 bases at V and 8 bases at J; junction bases unmatched: 6. For the CDR3, the DNA is TGTGCCAGCAGCCTCGGGACAGGGGGCGCGGGCTACACCTTC. It codes for CASSLGTGGAGYTF.

In its sample, this clone is medium-sized. The genes are TRBV3-1 (or the pseudogene TRBV3-2) and TRBJ2-1; D is perhaps TRBD2 (6 bases). V was shortened by 2 bases and J by 4 bases, with 12 bases between the two germline ends. The CDR3 has 15 amino acids. The V gene's germline CDR1 is LGHDT and CDR2 YNNKEL (reference sequence). In nucleotides, the CDR3 is TGTGCCAGCAGCCAAAGGAGGGGATCGTACAATGAGCAGTTCTTC. It translates to CASSQRRGSYNEQFF.

This clone was observed once. V usage is TRBV10-3 and J usage is TRBJ1-3; tentatively, D is TRBD1 (5 bases). Germline V lookup: CDR1 ENHRY, CDR2 SYGVKD. With 3 bases removed from V and 8 bases from J, the gap between germline ends came to 11 bases. CDR3 length: 13 amino acids. The CDR3 reads CAISDRVLDTIYF. CDR3 bases: TGTGCCATCAGTGACAGGGTATTGGACACCATATATTTT.

The chain uses TRBV5-1 and TRBJ1-4, with 10 positions matching TRBD1. The CDR3 runs to 14 residues. V dropped 4 bases and J dropped 6; count of bases not matched to a gene: 3. Germline V CDR1 and CDR2: SGHRS, YFSETQ. CDR3 residues: CASSLGQGYEKLFF. DNA of the CDR3: TGCGCCAGCAGCCTGGGACAGGGGTATGAAAAACTGTTTTTT. Supplemented by reference TRBV5-1 and TRBJ1-4, the full variable domain reads KAGVTQTPRYLIKTRGQQVTLSCSPISGHRSVSWYQQTPGQGLQFLFEYFSETQRNKGNFPGRFSGRQFSNSRSEMNVSTLELGDSALYLCASSLGQGYEKLFFGSGTQLSVL.

The chain combines TRBV11-1 with TRBJ1-5; 11 nucleotides match TRBD1. CDR3 size: 15 residues. V shed 5 bases, J shed 3 bases, and the junction held 3 bases outside the gene matches. Per germline, CDR1 SGHAT and CDR2 FQDESV (reference sequence). CDR3 region: CASSPGQGANQPQHF. The CDR3 coding sequence is TGTGCCAGCAGCCCTGGACAGGGGGCCAATCAGCCCCAGCATTTT.

The gene calls are TRBV5-4 and TRBJ1-3; D is unclear. The V gene lost 0 bases and the J gene lost 2 bases, with 3 bases spanning the gap. This CDR3 contains 13 residues. In germline, CDR1 is SGHNT, CDR2 YYREEE (reference sequence). The CDR3 nucleotides are TGTGCCAGCAGCTTGGCTACTGGAAACACCATATATTTT. Translating gives CASSLATGNTIYF.

This clone has just one count. The V call is TRBV5-1, the J call TRBJ2-2; D might be TRBD1 (5 bases). The V end was cut by 4 bases, the J end by 0 bases, with 10 bases between. The CDR3 has 15 amino acids. Germline V gene lookup returns CDR1 SGHRS and CDR2 YFSETQ. The CDR3 loop reads CASSHTTANTGELFF. The CDR3 coding sequence is TGCGCCAGCAGCCACACGACAGCGAACACCGGGGAGCTGTTTTTT.

This clone was observed a single time. The CDR3 region is CASSPGTGVGYGYTF. The CDR3 region has the DNA TGCGCCAGCAGCCCTGGGACAGGGGTAGGTTATGGCTACACCTTC. This sequence joins TRBV5-1 and TRBJ1-2; 10 nucleotides line up with TRBD1. Germline loops: CDR1 SGHRS, CDR2 YFSETQ. This CDR3 contains 15 residues. The junction had 8 bases not matched to a gene; V was cut back by 4 bases and J by 5 bases.

The chain has TRBV11-2 and TRBJ2-2; TRBD2 aligns across 7 bases. CDR3 length: 15 residues. From germline, CDR1 is SGHAT and CDR2 FQNNGV. V was pared by 7 bases and J by 5 bases, with 10 bases of the junction left unmatched. In nucleotides, the CDR3 is TGTGCCAGCACCCTGGGGGGAGGGGAAACCGGGGAGCTGTTTTTT. It translates to CASTLGGGETGELFF.

With regard to this clone: The same CDR3 arises from other DNA sequences in this sample as well. The J gene is TRBJ1-3, the V gene TRBV10-2; tentative D call: TRBD1 (5 bases). The CDR3 runs to 15 residues. Trimming took 5 bases from V and 2 from J, leaving 13 bases between them. Germline V gene lookup returns CDR1 WSHSY and CDR2 SAAADI. CDR3 coding DNA: TGCGCCAGCAGTTATCAGGGTGGTCCTGGAAACACCATATATTTT. This encodes CASSYQGGPGNTIYF.